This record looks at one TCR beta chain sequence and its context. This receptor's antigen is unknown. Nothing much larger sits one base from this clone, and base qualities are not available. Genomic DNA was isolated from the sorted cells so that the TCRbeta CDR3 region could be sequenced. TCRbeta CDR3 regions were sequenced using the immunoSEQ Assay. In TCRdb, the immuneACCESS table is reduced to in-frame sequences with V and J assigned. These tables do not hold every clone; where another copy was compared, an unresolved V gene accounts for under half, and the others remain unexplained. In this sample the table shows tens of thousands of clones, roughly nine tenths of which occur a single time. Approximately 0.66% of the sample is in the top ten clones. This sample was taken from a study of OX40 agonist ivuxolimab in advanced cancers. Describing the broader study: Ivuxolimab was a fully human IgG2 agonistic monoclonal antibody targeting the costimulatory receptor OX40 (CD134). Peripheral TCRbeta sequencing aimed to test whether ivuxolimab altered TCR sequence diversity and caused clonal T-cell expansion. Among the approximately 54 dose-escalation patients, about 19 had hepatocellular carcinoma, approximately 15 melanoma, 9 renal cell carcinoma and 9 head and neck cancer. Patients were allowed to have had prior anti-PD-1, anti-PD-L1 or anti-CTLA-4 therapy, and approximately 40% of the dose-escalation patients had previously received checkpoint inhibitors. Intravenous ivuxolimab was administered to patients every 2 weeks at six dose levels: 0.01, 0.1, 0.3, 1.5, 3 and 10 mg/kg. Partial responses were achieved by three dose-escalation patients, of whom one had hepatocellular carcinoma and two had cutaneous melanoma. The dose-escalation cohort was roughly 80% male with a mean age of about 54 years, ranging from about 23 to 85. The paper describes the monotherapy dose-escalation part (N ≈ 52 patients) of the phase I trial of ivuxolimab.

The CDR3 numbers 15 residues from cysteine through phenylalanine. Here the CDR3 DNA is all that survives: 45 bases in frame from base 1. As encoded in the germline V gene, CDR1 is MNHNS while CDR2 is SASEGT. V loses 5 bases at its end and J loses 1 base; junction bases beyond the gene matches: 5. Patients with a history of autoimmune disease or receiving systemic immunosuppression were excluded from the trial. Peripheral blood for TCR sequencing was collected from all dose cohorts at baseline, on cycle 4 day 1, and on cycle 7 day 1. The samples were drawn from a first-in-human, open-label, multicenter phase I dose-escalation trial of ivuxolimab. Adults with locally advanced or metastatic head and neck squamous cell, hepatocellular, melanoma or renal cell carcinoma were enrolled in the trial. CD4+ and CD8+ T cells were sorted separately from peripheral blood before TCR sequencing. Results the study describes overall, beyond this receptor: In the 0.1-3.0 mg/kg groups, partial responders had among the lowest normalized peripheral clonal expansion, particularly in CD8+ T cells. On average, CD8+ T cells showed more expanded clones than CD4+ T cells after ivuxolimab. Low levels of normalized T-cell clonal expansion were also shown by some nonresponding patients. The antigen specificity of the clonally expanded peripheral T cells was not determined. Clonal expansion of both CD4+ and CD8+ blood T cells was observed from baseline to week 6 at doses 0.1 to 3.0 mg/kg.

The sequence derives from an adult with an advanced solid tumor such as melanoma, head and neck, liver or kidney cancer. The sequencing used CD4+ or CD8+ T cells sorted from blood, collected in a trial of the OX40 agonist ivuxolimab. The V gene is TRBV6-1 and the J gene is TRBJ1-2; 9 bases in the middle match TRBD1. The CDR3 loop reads CASSKRDRDNYGYTF. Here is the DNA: TGTGCCAGCAGTAAACGGGACAGGGATAACTATGGCTACACCTTC.